This is a list of T cell receptor beta chains from one sample in a study of sequential checkpoint blockade in melanoma. This table comes from immunoSEQ multiplex PCR, and its TCRdb copy is limited to in-frame clones, with some not included. Of some 13,000 clones detected, around two thirds appear once; the ten largest clones hold 25% to 35%. Specimen: CD8+ T cells sorted from blood (inferred from file names), collected from a patient given nivolumab and ipilimumab in sequence. Receptor source: a human donor with melanoma. Each CDR3 is given with its conserved first and last residue. Fields, in order: V gene, D gene, J gene, clone size, CDR3 protein, CDR3 DNA. A D gene is named only where the DNA matches it firmly. Clone size, where shown, is once, few, many, or a class for clones that have expanded.

TRBV13,.,TRBJ2-5,.,CASSAGRGRETQYF,TGTGCCAGCAGCGCCGGGAGGGGGCGCGAGACCCAGTACTTC
TRBV19,TRBD2,TRBJ2-1,.,CATVGLAGSYNEQFF,TGTGCCACCGTAGGACTAGCGGGGTCCTACAATGAGCAGTTCTTC
TRBV9,.,TRBJ2-1,few,CASSVQGLRNEQFF,TGTGCCAGCAGCGTACAAGGACTACGCAATGAGCAGTTCTTC
TRBV30,.,TRBJ1-4,once,CAGPPPGRFEKLFF,TGTGCCGGCCCCCCGCCAGGGCGCTTCGAAAAACTGTTTTTT
TRBV6-9,.,TRBJ2-7,.,CASSYSSGSYEQYF,TGTGCCAGCAGTTACTCGTCGGGGTCCTACGAGCAGTACTTC
TRBV27,.,TRBJ1-2,.,CASSLAPERGYTF,TGTGCCAGCAGTTTAGCCCCAGAGAGGGGCTACACCTTC
TRBV9,TRBD2,TRBJ2-3,.,CASSEASGGSTDTQYF,TGTGCCAGCAGCGAGGCTAGCGGGGGTAGCACAGATACGCAGTATTTT
TRBV27,TRBD2,TRBJ2-3,.,CASSLRLAGTDTQYF,TGTGCCAGCAGTTTAAGGCTAGCGGGCACAGATACGCAGTATTTT
TRBV7-9,.,TRBJ2-1,.,CASSLAGTYNEQFF,TGTGCCAGCAGCTTAGCCGGGACCTACAATGAGCAGTTCTTC
TRBV9,.,TRBJ1-5,few,CASSVGGGGNQPQHF,TGTGCCAGCAGCGTGGGAGGGGGAGGCAATCAGCCCCAGCATTTT
TRBV4-1,.,TRBJ2-7,.,CASSPDFSGYEQYF,TGCGCCAGCAGCCCGGACTTTAGCGGCTACGAGCAGTACTTC
TRBV11-3,.,TRBJ1-1,.,CASSAPGVNTEAFF,TGTGCCAGCAGCGCACCAGGCGTGAACACTGAAGCTTTCTTT
TRBV10-3,TRBD1,TRBJ2-1,.,CAISDSIQGSSYNEQFF,TGTGCCATCAGTGACTCGATACAGGGGAGCTCCTACAATGAGCAGTTCTTC
TRBV7-3,TRBD1,TRBJ1-2,.,CASSLTPPRQGEGYTF,TGTGCCAGCAGCTTAACCCCACCTCGACAGGGGGAAGGCTACACCTTC
TRBV6-1,TRBD2,TRBJ2-7,few,CASSELAGGVDEQYF,TGTGCCAGCAGTGAACTAGCGGGGGGAGTGGACGAGCAGTACTTC
TRBV11-3,.,TRBJ2-7,.,CASSLQATSSYEQYF,TGTGCCAGCAGCTTACAGGCGACTAGCTCCTACGAGCAGTACTTC
TRBV20-1,.,TRBJ2-7,once,CSAGGTAEQYF,TGCAGTGCTGGCGGGACAGCTGAGCAGTACTTC
TRBV6-6,.,TRBJ2-5,.,CASSVFLETQYF,TGTGCCAGCAGTGTATTCTTAGAGACCCAGTACTTC
TRBV6-5,.,TRBJ1-3,.,CASSADSLGNTIYF,TGTGCCAGCAGTGCCGACAGTCTTGGAAACACCATATATTTT
TRBV7-9,TRBD1,TRBJ2-5,.,CASSPGQGGQETQYF,TGTGCCAGCAGCCCGGGACAGGGGGGACAAGAGACCCAGTACTTC
TRBV4-2,.,TRBJ1-2,.,CASSQESTNQGHGYTF,TGTGCCAGCAGCCAAGAATCTACTAACCAGGGCCATGGCTACACCTTC
TRBV4-3,TRBD2,TRBJ2-1,.,CASSPRAGGLNEQFF,TGCGCCAGCAGCCCACGAGCGGGAGGGCTTAATGAGCAGTTCTTC
TRBV5-6,.,TRBJ2-7,.,CASSYRVGYEQYF,TGTGCCAGCAGCTACAGGGTTGGCTACGAGCAGTACTTC
TRBV6-5,TRBD2,TRBJ2-7,few,CASSLREGYEQYF,TGTGCCAGCAGCCTCAGGGAGGGTTACGAGCAGTACTTC
TRBV29-1,TRBD2,TRBJ2-7,.,CSVGEGPYEQYF,TGCAGCGTTGGGGAGGGCCCCTACGAGCAGTACTTC
TRBV9,TRBD1,TRBJ2-1,.,CASSPRTGLYNEQFF,TGTGCCAGCAGCCCTCGGACAGGGTTATACAATGAGCAGTTCTTC
TRBV18,TRBD2,TRBJ2-7,.,CASAGPEASGRGRYYEQYF,TGTGCCAGCGCCGGACCAGAAGCTAGCGGGAGGGGACGGTACTACGAGCAGTACTTC
TRBV13,.,TRBJ2-7,.,CASSLGRAGSYEQYF,TGTGCCAGCAGCTTAGGCCGGGCGGGGAGCTACGAGCAGTACTTC
TRBV12-5,.,TRBJ2-3,once,CASGPGTSLTDTQYF,TGTGCTAGTGGCCCGGGTACTAGCCTCACAGATACGCAGTATTTT
TRBV9,TRBD2,TRBJ2-7,few,CASSAGTSGTYEQYF,TGTGCCAGCAGCGCCGGGACTAGCGGAACCTACGAGCAGTACTTC
TRBV15,.,TRBJ2-1,.,CATSSRRSSYNEQFF,TGTGCCACCAGCAGCCGGAGGAGCTCCTACAATGAGCAGTTCTTC
TRBV7-2,.,TRBJ2-7,once,CASSLNSRYEQYF,TGTGCCAGCAGCTTGAACAGTCGCTACGAGCAGTACTTC
TRBV7-9,TRBD2,TRBJ2-1,.,CASSPRLAGEYNEQFF,TGTGCCAGCAGCCCAAGACTAGCGGGAGAGTACAATGAGCAGTTCTTC
TRBV7-9,.,TRBJ2-5,.,CASSYWVREQYF,TGTGCCAGCAGCTACTGGGTGAGGGAGCAGTACTTC
TRBV7-2,TRBD2,TRBJ2-7,.,CASSSTGLAGHEQYF,TGTGCCAGCAGCTCAACAGGCCTAGCGGGACACGAGCAGTACTTC
TRBV29-1,TRBD1,TRBJ2-1,.,CSVEPPLDRGSYNEQFF,TGCAGCGTTGAACCACCTTTAGACAGGGGGTCCTACAATGAGCAGTTCTTC
TRBV5-6,TRBD1,TRBJ2-7,once,CASSLTGSYEQYF,TGTGCCAGCAGCCTGACAGGGTCCTACGAGCAGTACTTC
TRBV5-1,.,TRBJ1-6,.,CASSPDRSSYNSPLHF,TGCGCCAGCAGCCCAGACAGGAGCTCCTATAATTCACCCCTCCACTTT
TRBV7-2,TRBD2,TRBJ2-3,.,CASSKLGLIDTQYF,TGTGCCAGCAGCAAGTTGGGACTAATAGATACGCAGTATTTT
TRBV11-2,.,TRBJ2-2,.,CASSPGGNTGELFF,TGTGCCAGCAGCCCGGGGGGCAACACCGGGGAGCTGTTTTTT
TRBV6-1,.,TRBJ1-5,.,CASSDQTPWSNQPQHF,TGTGCCAGCAGTGACCAGACACCTTGGAGCAATCAGCCCCAGCATTTT
TRBV9,.,TRBJ2-7,.,CASSPHRDAYEQYF,TGTGCCAGCAGCCCCCACAGGGACGCCTACGAGCAGTACTTC